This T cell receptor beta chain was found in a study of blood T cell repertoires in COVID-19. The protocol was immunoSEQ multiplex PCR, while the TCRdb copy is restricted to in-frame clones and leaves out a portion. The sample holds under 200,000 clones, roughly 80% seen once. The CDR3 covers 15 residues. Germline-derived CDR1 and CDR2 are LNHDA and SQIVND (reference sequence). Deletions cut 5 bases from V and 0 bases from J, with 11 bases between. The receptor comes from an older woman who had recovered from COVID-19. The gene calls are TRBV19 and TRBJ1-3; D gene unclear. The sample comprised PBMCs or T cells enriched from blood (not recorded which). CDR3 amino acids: CASSAHRNSGNTIYF. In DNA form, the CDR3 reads TGTGCCAGTAGTGCACACAGAAACTCTGGAAACACCATATATTTT.